This T cell receptor beta chain comes out of a study of cytomegalovirus exposure and HLA in healthy donors. Some clones are missing from TCRdb's copy, which holds only in-frame ones; the method was immunoSEQ multiplex PCR. The table includes approximately 240,000 clones, over 80% detected once. CDR3 length: 15 amino acids. Trimming removed 0 bases at V and 0 bases at J, with 8 bases between. Germline CDR1 reads MNHNY; CDR2 reads SVGAGI (reference sequence). About this clone: Its antigen is undetermined.

Whole-study findings and limits: Published work reported that the classifier diagnosed cytomegalovirus status with high specificity and sensitivity.

Sequencing was performed on PBMCs. The V gene is TRBV6-6, the J gene TRBJ1-1; D is unresolved. This sequence originates from a woman between 18 and 29 years old in good health and CMV-seronegative. Written as DNA, the CDR3 is TGTGCCAGCAGTTACTCTGGCCAGATGAACACTGAAGCTTTCTTT. It yields the protein CASSYSGQMNTEAFF.